A selection of T cell receptor beta chains follows, all from one sample in a study of cytomegalovirus exposure and HLA in healthy donors. The protocol was immunoSEQ multiplex PCR, while the TCRdb copy is restricted to in-frame clones and leaves out a portion. Among about 65,000 clones listed, roughly 80% were seen once. Sequencing was done on a sample of PBMCs. The receptor source for this set is a girl under 18 in good health and CMV-seropositive. Each CDR3 is given with its conserved first and last residue.

V gene: TRBV6-6; CDR3 protein: CASSPAWGEQFF
V gene: TRBV29-1; CDR3 protein: CSGYAGGEQFF
V gene: TRBV6-1; CDR3 protein: CASSEGEAGGYEQYF
V gene: TRBV2; CDR3 protein: CASRVFQRGASTDTQYF
V gene: TRBV4-1; CDR3 protein: CASSQGSWGSQPQHF
V gene: TRBV14; CDR3 protein: CASSLTGYNEQFF
V gene: TRBV6-1; CDR3 protein: CASSDPGRTTDTQYF
V gene: TRBV7-2; CDR3 protein: CASSLGQPNPRTEAFF
V gene: TRBV7-2; CDR3 protein: CASSPGPLAGDSYEQYF
V gene: TRBV5-1; CDR3 protein: CASRGAPTEAFF
V gene: TRBV20-1; CDR3 protein: CSARIRLEAFF
V gene: TRBV7-2; CDR3 protein: CASRQLAGGGADTQYF
V gene: TRBV7-8; CDR3 protein: CASSPRSTGAGEQYF
V gene: TRBV10-3; CDR3 protein: CAMVSQPNTEAFF
V gene: TRBV30; CDR3 protein: CAWSVSGKSPLHF
V gene: TRBV5-1; CDR3 protein: CASSPTGGLYEQYF
V gene: TRBV9; CDR3 protein: CASSVEGQGNTEAFF
V gene: TRBV10-3; CDR3 protein: CAISAPDSGDYEQYF
V gene: TRBV4-1; CDR3 protein: CASSQAVSGASTDTQYF
V gene: TRBV7-8; CDR3 protein: CASSLDPSGGIGGYTF
V gene: TRBV27; CDR3 protein: CASSLSGQGYGYTF
V gene: TRBV28; CDR3 protein: CASSTPGVGYTF